The 22 T cell receptor beta chains listed next were all sequenced from one sample in a study of technical replicates of blood from a few donors. The assay was immunoSEQ multiplex PCR, and TCRdb's table has in-frame clones only and misses some. Of approximately 15,000 clones in the sample, 65% to 90% are singletons; the top ten hold around 11%. Sequencing input: PBMCs. These receptors were collected from a human donor in good health.

V is TRBV28 and J is TRBJ1-1; a possible D gene is TRBD1 (6 bases). Germline V CDR1 and CDR2: MDHEN, SYDVKM. The CDR3 loop spans 15 amino acids. Trimming pared 6 bases from V and 0 bases from J, leaving 14 bases between. The CDR3 bases are TGTGCCAGCAGACAAGGGGGGGGGATGAACACTGAAGCTTTCTTT. Its translation is CASRQGGGMNTEAFF.

The chain employs TRBV6-4 and TRBJ1-1; 7 bases agree with TRBD1. Germline CDR1 and CDR2: MRHNA and SNTAGT. Germline trimming cut 7 bases from V and 0 bases from J; bases unmatched to any gene: 5. This CDR3 has 14 amino acids. The CDR3 protein is CASKRTGMNTEAFF. The CDR3 DNA reads as TGTGCCAGCAAACGGACAGGTATGAACACTGAAGCTTTCTTT.

This clone was seen a single time. The chain has TRBV6-6 and TRBJ2-1, with 7 bases aligning to TRBD1. CDR3 length: 11 amino acids. Germline V gene data show CDR1 as MNHNY and CDR2 as SVGAGI (reference sequence). Trimming took 9 bases from V and 10 from J; bases not matched to a gene: 6. CDR3 amino acids: CASHRQGEQFF. DNA of the CDR3: TGTGCCAGTCATAGACAGGGAGAGCAGTTCTTC.

V and J are TRBV28 and TRBJ2-5, with 12 bases identical to TRBD1. The CDR3 has 15 residues. Germline assignment: CDR1 MDHEN and CDR2 SYDVKM. Losses at the gene ends were 5 bases for V and 2 bases for J; bases not matched to a gene: 3. The CDR3 region is CASSRGQGAQETQYF. DNA of the CDR3: TGTGCCAGCAGTCGGGGACAGGGGGCTCAAGAGACCCAGTACTTC.

The V call is TRBV5-1, the J call TRBJ2-1; a weak D match, TRBD2 (5 bases). V was shortened by 1 base and J by 1 base, with 9 bases between the two germline ends. Germline CDR1 is SGHRS and CDR2 is YFSETQ. The CDR3 totals 15 residues. As DNA, the CDR3 is TGCGCCAGCAGCTTGCCTAGCCCGTCCTACAATGAGCAGTTCTTC. Translating gives CASSLPSPSYNEQFF.

This clone appeared once. The chain is built from TRBV6-5 and TRBJ2-7, with 7 bases aligning to TRBD1. V lost 2 bases, J lost 3 bases, and 4 bases stayed unmatched. Germline CDR1 and CDR2: MNHEY and SVGAGI. The CDR3 has 14 amino acids. DNA of the CDR3: TGTGCCAGCAGTTACGGGCCAGGGGGCTACGAGCAGTACTTC. Translation: CASSYGPGGYEQYF.

The gene calls are TRBV5-4 and TRBJ1-1; TRBD1 matches 7 bases. CDR1 and CDR2 from the germline V gene are SGHNT and YYREEE (reference sequence). Trimming took 4 bases from V and 3 from J; bases not matched to a gene: 3. This CDR3 comprises 13 residues. The CDR3 here is CASSRDRDTEAFF. The DNA of the CDR3 is TGTGCCAGCAGCCGTGACAGGGACACTGAAGCTTTCTTT.

The V call is TRBV10-3, the J call TRBJ1-5; D may be TRBD1 (5 bases). Germline loops: CDR1 ENHRY, CDR2 SYGVKD. V lost 9 bases, J lost 4 bases, and 13 bases lay in between. The CDR3 contains 13 residues. As DNA, the CDR3 is TGTGCCATTTCAGGGTCTTCGAATCAGCCCCAGCATTTT. Amino acids: CAISGSSNQPQHF.

The chain has TRBV27 and TRBJ1-5, with TRBD1 as a possible D gene (5 bases). Germline CDR1 reads MNHEY; CDR2 reads SMNVEV (reference sequence). Trimming removed 2 bases from V and 5 bases from J, with 10 bases in between. The CDR3 contains 14 residues. This CDR3 reads CASSLIGEDQPQHF. DNA for the CDR3: TGTGCCAGCAGTTTAATAGGGGAGGATCAGCCCCAGCATTTT.

The chain is built from TRBV5-1 and TRBJ2-5, with a tentative D call TRBD2 (5 bases). CDR1 is SGHRS, CDR2 YFSETQ, per germline. Trimming shortened V by 4 bases and J by 6 bases, and 25 bases separated the two germline ends. The CDR3 runs 17 residues. The chain's CDR3 is CASSDARPTYLGKTQYF. The CDR3 region has the DNA TGCGCCAGCAGCGACGCCCGACCGACTTACCTCGGGAAGACCCAGTACTTC.

CDR3: CASSLYFPVGSGANVLTF. CDR3 sequence (DNA): TGCGCCAGCAGCTTGTATTTCCCTGTCGGCTCTGGGGCCAACGTCCTGACTTTC. The chain combines TRBV5-1 with TRBJ2-6; D gene ambiguous. Germline CDR1 is SGHRS and CDR2 is YFSETQ. The CDR3 covers 18 residues. V lost 1 base to trimming and J lost 0 bases, with 14 bases between them.

CDR3 residues: CASSYQLADTGELFF. The CDR3, as DNA: TGTGCCAGCAGCTATCAACTAGCGGACACCGGGGAGCTGTTTTTT. This chain joins TRBV5-4 and TRBJ2-2; 8 positions agree with TRBD2. J was trimmed by 3 bases and V by 3 bases; bases with no gene match: 4. The CDR3 sequence is 15 residues long. The V gene's germline CDR1 is SGHNT and CDR2 YYREEE (reference sequence).

CDR3 in DNA: TGTGCCAGCAGTGACTACAGGCCGAACACTGAAGCTTTCTTT. Translating gives CASSDYRPNTEAFF. The chain links TRBV2 to TRBJ1-1, with D tentatively TRBD1 (5 bases). Germline lookup yields CDR1 SNHLY and CDR2 FYNNEI. V was cut by 3 bases and J by 1 base, with 9 bases left in between. The CDR3 runs 14 residues.

This clone is labeled large. V and J are TRBV28 and TRBJ1-5, with a possible D match to TRBD1 (6 bases). The CDR3 covers 16 residues. The V and J ends lost 3 bases and 5 bases respectively, with 17 bases between them. The germline gives CDR1 MDHEN, CDR2 SYDVKM. In DNA, the CDR3 is TGTGCCAGCAGTTTCCGGAGGGGGGGCTTGGATCAGCCCCAGCATTTT. Amino acids: CASSFRRGGLDQPQHF.

V is TRBV5-1 and J is TRBJ2-1, with TRBD2 matching over 11 bases. The CDR3 is 17 residues long. Germline V gene data show CDR1 as SGHRS and CDR2 as YFSETQ. After removal of 4 bases from V and 6 bases from J, the junction contained 12 bases not matched to a gene. CDR3 sequence: CASSRNSGRERGNEQFF. CDR3 nucleotides: TGCGCCAGCAGCCGAAATAGCGGGAGGGAACGTGGCAATGAGCAGTTCTTC.

This chain uses TRBV7-9 with TRBJ1-1, with a weak D call TRBD1 (6 bases). There are 15 residues in the CDR3. Germline loops: CDR1 SEHNR, CDR2 FQNEAQ (reference sequence). The V gene lost 2 bases and the J gene lost 6 bases, with 16 bases spanning the gap. CDR3 protein: CASSLTLQGWAEAFF. CDR3 bases: TGTGCCAGCAGCTTAACTTTACAGGGATGGGCTGAAGCTTTCTTT.

This clone appeared a single time. The V gene is TRBV28, the J gene TRBJ2-7, with D unresolved. CDR3 length: 13 amino acids. The V gene lost 4 bases and the J gene lost 7 bases, with 14 bases spanning the gap. Germline V CDR1 and CDR2: MDHEN, SYDVKM. The CDR3 DNA follows: TGTGCCAGCAGTTCAGGTGGGCAATCGGAGCAGTACTTC. This encodes CASSSGGQSEQYF.

The CDR3 loop reads CASSAEKTYNEQFF. For the CDR3, the DNA is TGTGCCAGCAGCGCAGAGAAGACTTACAATGAGCAGTTCTTC. The J gene is TRBJ2-1, the V gene TRBV9; no reliable D call. The germline V and J ends were trimmed by 3 bases and 4 bases, with 11 bases remaining between them. The germline CDR1 and CDR2 sequences are SGDLS and YYNGEE. This CDR3 comprises 14 residues.

The V and J genes are TRBV27 and TRBJ2-1, with a weak D call TRBD1 (6 bases). Germline CDR1 reads MNHEY; CDR2 reads SMNVEV (reference sequence). CDR3 size: 15 residues. The V and J ends lost 5 bases and 7 bases respectively, with 18 bases between them. The CDR3 spells CASSSPGHPLNEQFF. CDR3 bases: TGTGCCAGCAGTAGTCCGGGACACCCTCTGAATGAGCAGTTCTTC.

The chain has TRBV5-6 and TRBJ2-2; TRBD2 matches at 13 bases. Germline CDR1 SGHDT, CDR2 YYEEEE. The CDR3 runs to 18 residues. J gave up 4 bases and V 4 bases, and 10 bases lay outside the gene matches. CDR3 residues: CASSQELAGGLGTGELFF. CDR3 nucleotide sequence: TGTGCCAGCAGCCAAGAACTAGCGGGAGGGCTGGGCACCGGGGAGCTGTTTTTT. Full variable domain (rest looked up from reference TRBV5-6 and TRBJ2-2): DAGVTQSPTHLIKTRGQQVTLRCSPKSGHDTVSWYQQALGQGPQFIFQYYEEEERQRGNFPDRFSGHQFPNYSSELNVNALLLGDSALYLCASSQELAGGLGTGELFFGEGSRLTVL.

The chain couples TRBV5-1 to TRBJ1-1, with D possibly TRBD1 on 5 matching bases. This CDR3 contains 14 residues. Between the trimmed V and J ends, which lost 0 bases and 3 bases, there was a span of 9 bases. Germline loops: CDR1 SGHRS, CDR2 YFSETQ. The CDR3 spells CASSLAGFDTEAFF. The CDR3 DNA reads as TGCGCCAGCAGCTTGGCAGGGTTCGACACTGAAGCTTTCTTT.

This clone has a single count. The chain combines TRBV7-6 with TRBJ1-4; TRBD1 aligns across 11 bases. V lost 5 bases, J lost 10 bases, and 6 bases stayed unmatched. CDR1 is SGHVS, CDR2 FNYEAQ, per germline. The CDR3 loop spans 14 amino acids. CDR3 protein: CASSTQGQGVKLFF. DNA for the CDR3: TGTGCCAGCAGCACCCAGGGACAGGGGGTAAAACTGTTTTTT.